This TCR beta chain was captured by sequencing in a study of neoadjuvant nivolumab and ipilimumab in lung cancer. Clones were read by immunoSEQ multiplex PCR, and TCRdb kept only the in-frame ones, dropping some. The sample records 8,800 or so clones, 70% to 80% being singletons. In the case of this clone: Antigen specificity is unknown.

Findings of the study overall: Pathologic regression was not significantly tied to TCR clonality. Only two of four nivolumab-treated tumors gained richness and clonality by surgery. Blood richness before therapy tracked richness in tumors resected after neoadjuvant therapy.

This clonotype was obtained from an adult with non-small cell lung cancer. The starting material was tumor tissue, obtained after neoadjuvant nivolumab, alone or with ipilimumab, at or shortly before surgery.

This CDR3 reads CASSLEGLAGQYF. DNA for the CDR3: TGTGCCAGCAGCCTAGAGGGACTAGCGGGACAGTACTTC. The chain carries TRBV7-9 and TRBJ2-7, with TRBD2 matching over 13 bases. The germline V gene encodes CDR1 SEHNR and CDR2 FQNEAQ (reference sequence). This CDR3 contains 13 residues. Losses at the gene ends were 5 bases for V and 10 bases for J; bases not matched to a gene: 5.